This T cell receptor beta chain was found in a study of T cell changes during pregnancy in multiple sclerosis. Only in-frame clones appear in the TCRdb table, and some are missing; sequencing was by immunoSEQ multiplex PCR. Of roughly 49,000 clones listed, roughly 95% are singletons. CDR3 length: 15 residues. Trimming at V came to 4 bases and at J to 5 bases, leaving 8 bases not matched to a gene. Germline V gives CDR1 MNHNS, CDR2 SASEGT. This sequence was found in a female donor with multiple sclerosis, enrolled in a pregnancy study. This chain joins TRBV6-1 and TRBJ2-5; the match to TRBD2 covers 9 bases. This specimen was CD8+ T cells from peripheral blood mononuclear cells, taken after pregnancy. CDR3 sequence: CASSGWRGGGETQYF. CDR3 DNA sequence: TGTGCCAGCAGTGGATGGCGGGGGGGCGGGGAGACCCAGTACTTC.